A single TCR beta chain is shown here with its context. Germline lookup yields CDR1 GTSNPN and CDR2 SVGIG (reference sequence). The CDR3 totals 12 residues. Trimming took off 1 base at V and 11 bases at J, with 12 bases between the two ends. The sample is drawn from a study of blood T cells in healthy people across ages. Through a sample-barcoded 5' primer and a J-beta primer mix, a second PCR was run for about 6 to 12 cycles. TCRdb analysed the 5' RACE reads with MiXCR anew, one entry per CDR3 protein. Of roughly 930,000 distinct CDR3 sequences detected, under 50% appear once; the ten largest clones hold 10% to 15%.

The sequenced sample was blood. The chain recombines TRBV30 with TRBJ1-5; D possibly corresponds to TRBD1 (6 bases). This sequence was found in a man in his thirties or forties in good health. The CDR3 loop is CAWSEDGTSQHF. The CDR3 region has the DNA TGTGCCTGGAGTGAGGATGGGACATCCCAGCATTTT.